A single sample gave rise to the 22 T cell receptor beta chains below, sequenced in a study of blood T cells in healthy people across ages. A sample-barcoded 5' primer and a J-beta primer mix were used in a second PCR of roughly 7 to 12 cycles. A single record per CDR3 protein comes from TCRdb applying MiXCR to the 5' RACE reads. The repertoire holds around 990,000 distinct CDR3 sequences, with approximately 25% as singletons. Separately, the same data were catalogued under a study of T cells of mothers and their children.

What was sequenced was blood. These receptor sequences come from a girl aged 2 to 9 in good health.

This clonotype was recorded a few times. The chain recombines TRBV7-6 with TRBJ1-1, with D possibly TRBD1 on 6 matching bases. Germline CDR1 reads SGHVS; CDR2 reads FNYEAQ. Trimming left V 4 bases short and J 1 base short, with 10 bases between. The CDR3 length is 14 residues. As DNA, the CDR3 is TGTGCCAGCAGCTCCGGGACAACGAACACTGAAGCTTTCTTT. This translates into CASSSGTTNTEAFF.

This clonotype was picked up a small number of times. The chain uses TRBV6-2 or TRBV6-3 and TRBJ2-5; D is perhaps TRBD1 or TRBD2 (6 bases each). The J call could be wrong; TRBJ2-7 is a better fit for the DNA end. Per germline, CDR1 MNHEY and CDR2 SVGEGT. This CDR3 is built from 13 residues. CDR3 in DNA: TGTGCCAGCGAGAGGGGGGCTACGTTCGAGCAGTACTTC. Its protein product is CASERGATFEQYF.

This sequence joins TRBV9 and TRBJ1-4, with D unclear. This CDR3 has 13 residues. V lost 4 bases, J lost 8 bases, and 12 bases lay in between. Germline CDR1 and CDR2: SGDLS and YYNGEE. This CDR3 is CASSPKGGEKLFF. The CDR3, as DNA: TGTGCCAGCAGCCCAAAAGGCGGGGAAAAACTGTTTTTT.

This chain links TRBV6-5 with TRBJ2-1, with 7 bases matching TRBD2. This CDR3 has 14 residues. J was trimmed by 5 bases and V by 8 bases; bases with no gene match: 9. From germline, CDR1 is MNHEY and CDR2 SVGAGI. The CDR3 region is CASSQLALDNEQFF. The CDR3 nucleotides read TGTGCCAGCTCCCAACTAGCGCTAGACAATGAGCAGTTCTTC.

This clonotype was seen a few times. The chain couples TRBV11-2 to TRBJ1-1; no definite D call. Germline loops: CDR1 SGHAT, CDR2 FQNNGV. There are 12 residues in the CDR3. The V gene lost 2 bases and the J gene lost 10 bases, with 11 bases spanning the gap. CDR3 DNA sequence: TGTGCCAGCAGCTTAAACGACGAGCGAGCTTTCTTT. Its translation is CASSLNDERAFF. The variable domain in full, completed from reference TRBV11-2 and TRBJ1-1, reads EAGVAQSPRYKIIEKRQSVAFWCNPISGHATLYWYQQILGQGPKLLIQFQNNGVVDDSQLPKDRFSAERLKGVDSTLKIQPAKLEDSAVYLCASSLNDERAFFGQGTRLTVV.

The genes are TRBV6-1 and TRBJ1-1, with D perhaps matching TRBD1 (6 bases). Germline-derived CDR1 and CDR2 are MNHNS and SASEGT. The CDR3 loop spans 14 amino acids. V was shortened by 6 bases and J by 6 bases, with 17 bases between the two germline ends. CDR3 sequence (DNA): TGTGCCAGCAGCCCTGTAGGGGGGTCCGCTGAAGCTTTCTTT. Protein: CASSPVGGSAEAFF.

The chain is built from TRBV5-1 and TRBJ1-2; 7 bases are a match to TRBD1. The CDR3 extends over 16 amino acids. With 2 bases clipped from V and 2 bases from J, the junction kept 9 bases outside the gene matches. The V gene's germline CDR1 is SGHRS and CDR2 YFSETQ. CDR3: CASSFDSGQANYGYTF. The CDR3 nucleotides are TGCGCCAGCAGCTTCGACTCCGGACAGGCCAACTATGGCTACACCTTC.

This clonotype came up a few times. The V gene is TRBV11-2, the J gene TRBJ2-5; 9 bases agree with TRBD2. TRBJ2-1 explains the end of the DNA better; the J call may be wrong. CDR1 and CDR2 from the germline V gene are SGHAT and FQNNGV. The CDR3 covers 16 residues. The CDR3 bases are TGTGCCAGCAGCTTAGAGGTTAGCGGGAGCGTAAATGAGCAGTTCTTC. This translates into CASSLEVSGSVNEQFF.

Only one count was recorded for this clonotype. Compared with germline, one end of the junction differs, possibly owing to a read error. The J gene is TRBJ2-1, the V gene TRBV7-9; TRBD2 aligns across 10 bases. This CDR3 has 15 amino acids. The germline V gene encodes CDR1 SEHNR and CDR2 FQNEAQ (reference sequence). CDR3 DNA: TGTGCCAGCTCTCGACCCTTGGGACTAGCGTTCCCAAAGTTTTTC. Its translation is CASSRPLGLAFPKFF.

This clonotype was detected once. The chain couples TRBV11-2 to TRBJ2-5; no clear D. Germline V CDR1 and CDR2: SGHAT, FQNNGV. Trimming took 0 bases from V and 1 from J, leaving 9 bases between them. The CDR3 length is 15 residues. CDR3: CASSLEEGVQETQYF. CDR3 bases: TGTGCCAGCAGCTTAGAGGAAGGAGTCCAAGAGACCCAGTACTTC.

This clonotype showed up just a few times. The chain has TRBV13 and TRBJ2-5, with D perhaps matching TRBD1 (6 bases). The CDR3 loop spans 13 amino acids. V was clipped by 5 bases and J by 6 bases, with 13 bases between them. Germline-derived CDR1 and CDR2 are PRHDT and FYEKMQ (reference sequence). CDR3 loop: CASSGQGKKTQYF. In DNA form, the CDR3 reads TGTGCCAGCAGCGGTCAGGGGAAAAAGACCCAGTACTTC.

The V and J genes are TRBV5-1 and TRBJ2-4, with D tentatively TRBD1 (6 bases). This CDR3 has 15 residues. Trimming shortened V by 5 bases and J by 8 bases, and 20 bases separated the two germline ends. CDR1 is SGHRS, CDR2 YFSETQ, per germline. This CDR3 reads CASRLSQQGADIQYF. Written as DNA, the CDR3 is TGCGCCAGCAGGTTATCACAACAGGGAGCGGACATTCAGTACTTC.

This clonotype turned up a few times. Here the CDR3 reads CASSFWEQSGGYTF. The CDR3 DNA is TGTGCCAGCAGTTTTTGGGAGCAGAGCGGAGGCTACACCTTC. The V gene is TRBV12-3 or TRBV12-4, the J gene TRBJ1-2, with D unclear. The CDR3 has 14 amino acids. V shed 3 bases and J shed 8 bases, with 16 bases lying between them.

This clonotype was seen only a few times. V and J are TRBV7-3 and TRBJ2-1; D may be TRBD2 (6 bases). Germline CDR1 reads SGHTA; CDR2 reads FQGTGA. The CDR3 has 15 amino acids. V lost 0 bases, J lost 9 bases, and 15 bases lay in between. The CDR3 nucleotides read TGTGCCAGCAGCTTAACGCGGGACCCACAATTTGAGCAGTTCTTC. The encoded protein is CASSLTRDPQFEQFF.

This clonotype was counted a few times. The chain employs TRBV18 and TRBJ1-1, with D hard to call. V shed 3 bases and J shed 4 bases, with 18 bases lying between them. Germline V CDR1 and CDR2: KGHSH, LQKENI. This CDR3 contains 16 residues. The CDR3 sequence: CASSPNTGAQATEAFF. DNA of the CDR3: TGTGCCAGCTCACCTAATACCGGTGCTCAGGCCACTGAAGCTTTCTTT. The full variable domain, with the rest looked up from reference TRBV18 and TRBJ1-1, is NAGVMQNPRHLVRRRGQEARLRCSPMKGHSHVYWYRQLPEEGLKFMVYLQKENIIDESGMPKERFSAEFPKEGPSILRIQQVVRGDSAAYFCASSPNTGAQATEAFFGQGTRLTVV.

The CDR3, as DNA: TGTGCCAGCAGCGTAGAAGGGGGACGGGAGCAGTACTTC. It is translated as CASSVEGGREQYF. The chain recombines TRBV9 with TRBJ2-7; D possibly corresponds to TRBD1 (6 bases). CDR1 is SGDLS and CDR2 is YYNGEE in the germline V gene. The CDR3 loop spans 13 amino acids. The germline V and J ends were trimmed by 0 bases and 7 bases, with 11 bases remaining between them.

The chain links TRBV23-1 to TRBJ1-4, with D possibly being TRBD1 (5 bases). TRBV23-1 is an ORF, and what it does is uncertain. Deletions cut 0 bases from V and 4 bases from J, with 12 bases between. The CDR3 length is 16 residues. CDR3 loop: CASSQSRGLYNEKLFF. The CDR3 nucleotides are TGCGCCAGCAGTCAATCTAGGGGACTGTATAATGAAAAACTGTTTTTT.

This clonotype was counted at least ten times. CDR3 sequence: CSVVGQGSYEQYF. The CDR3 DNA sequence: TGCAGCGTTGTAGGGCAGGGCTCCTACGAGCAGTACTTC. The chain uses TRBV29-1 and TRBJ2-7, with D possibly TRBD1 on 5 matching bases. Between the trimmed V and J ends, which lost 4 bases and 0 bases, there was a span of 10 bases. Germline V gives CDR1 SQVTM, CDR2 ANQGSEA. There are 13 residues in the CDR3.

The rearrangement uses TRBV28 and TRBJ2-3, with TRBD2 identical over 10 bases. With 3 bases clipped from V and 0 bases from J, the junction kept 9 bases outside the gene matches. The CDR3 spans 18 residues. Germline V CDR1 and CDR2: MDHEN, SYDVKM. The CDR3 sequence: CASSFRELAGSSTDTQYF. In DNA, the CDR3 is TGTGCCAGCAGTTTTCGGGAACTAGCGGGATCTAGCACAGATACGCAGTATTTT.

This clonotype has a handful of counts. The chain carries TRBV20-1 and TRBJ2-7, with D possibly matching TRBD2 (6 bases). V was cut by 4 bases and J by 4 bases, with 29 bases left in between. Germline V CDR1 and CDR2: DFQATT, SNEGSKA (reference sequence). CDR3 size: 18 residues. CDR3 residues: CSAKMGSGGLIRGYEQYF. In DNA form, the CDR3 reads TGCAGTGCTAAGATGGGTAGCGGAGGGTTAATTCGCGGTTACGAGCAGTACTTC.

This clonotype was detected a few times. J is TRBJ1-4 and V is TRBV7-2; 7 positions match TRBD1. Germline lookup yields CDR1 SGHTA and CDR2 FQGNSA. J lost 5 bases, V lost 3 bases, and 6 bases had no gene match. The CDR3 contains 15 residues. This CDR3 is CASSFAGGFNEKLFF. CDR3 bases: TGTGCCAGCAGCTTCGCAGGGGGATTCAATGAAAAACTGTTTTTT.

The chain combines TRBV20-1 with TRBJ1-1; 7 bases agree with TRBD1. The CDR3 totals 13 residues. With 3 bases clipped from V and 7 bases from J, the junction kept 8 bases outside the gene matches. Looked up from germline, CDR1 is DFQATT and CDR2 is SNEGSKA (reference sequence). The CDR3 DNA sequence: TGCAGTGCTAGTAGTGGGACAGCAGTTGAAGCTTTCTTT. It specifies CSASSGTAVEAFF.